The rows below give T cell receptor beta chains drawn from one sample of a study of blood T cell repertoires in COVID-19. Only in-frame clones appear in the TCRdb table, and some are missing; sequencing was by immunoSEQ multiplex PCR. The profile shows 200,000 to 300,000 clones, about 91% of them singletons. Material: PBMCs or T cells enriched from blood (not recorded which). Receptors were obtained from a woman aged 25 to 39 with acute COVID-19. The CDR3 runs from the conserved cysteine through the conserved F or W. The order of the fields is V gene, clone size, J gene, CDR3 length, D gene, CDR3 DNA, CDR3 protein. The D gene is left open where the match is weak. Size is stated for part of the rows, as once, few or many counts, or as a class when the clone is expanded.

TRBV7-9,-,TRBJ1-1,13,-,TGTGCCAGCAGCCACGACATCGACACTGAAGCTTTCTTT,CASSHDIDTEAFF
TRBV5-4,-,TRBJ2-7,15,TRBD1,TGTGCCAGCAGTATGGGGGGGACAGGGATAGAGAAGCAGTACTTC,CASSMGGTGIEKQYF
TRBV27,-,TRBJ2-7,14,-,TGTGCCAGCAGTTTTCTCGGGAGCTCCTACGAGCAGTACTTC,CASSFLGSSYEQYF
TRBV5-4,-,TRBJ2-1,15,TRBD2,TGTGCCACTAATCGGCCGGGCGGGAGCCAAAATGAGCAGTTCTTC,CATNRPGGSQNEQFF
TRBV5-6,-,TRBJ1-5,18,TRBD1,TGTGCCAGCAGCTCCCTGAGTAGCAGGGGGTCCTCTACACAGCCCCAGCATTTT,CASSSLSSRGSSTQPQHF
TRBV7-9,-,TRBJ1-6,14,TRBD1,TGTGCCAGCAGCTCAACAGGGGATAATTCACCCCTCCACTTT,CASSSTGDNSPLHF
TRBV14,-,TRBJ1-2,16,-,TGTGCCAGCAGCCAAGGGACCCCCCAGGGGAACTATGGCTACACCTTC,CASSQGTPQGNYGYTF
TRBV20-1,-,TRBJ2-1,16,TRBD1,TGCAGTGCTAGTCCATGGACAGGGCGCTCCTACAATGAGCAGTTCTTC,CSASPWTGRSYNEQFF
TRBV19,-,TRBJ2-7,13,-,TGTGCCAGTAGTCCCCGGACTAACTACGAGCAGTACTTC,CASSPRTNYEQYF
TRBV6-5,-,TRBJ1-2,14,-,TGTGCCAGCAGTCGGAACCAGGGTGCGTATGGCTACACCTTC,CASSRNQGAYGYTF
TRBV5-1,-,TRBJ1-5,14,-,TGCGCCAGCAGCCAGGACAGTTTGGATCAGCCCCAGCATTTT,CASSQDSLDQPQHF
TRBV5-1,-,TRBJ2-7,14,TRBD1,TGCGCCAGCAGCTCGGGACAGGGGTTCGGCGAGCAGTACTTC,CASSSGQGFGEQYF
TRBV7-9,-,TRBJ1-2,14,-,TGTGCCAGCAGCTTATCAGAGTGGGCCTATGGCTACACCTTC,CASSLSEWAYGYTF
TRBV7-2,few,TRBJ1-1,15,-,TGTGCCAGCAGCGCTCGTGGGCCCCAGGTCTCCGGAGCTTTCTTT,CASSARGPQVSGAFF
TRBV2,once,TRBJ2-2,15,TRBD1,TGTGCCAGCAGTCGGACAGGGGAGAAGACCGGGGAGCTGTTTTTT,CASSRTGEKTGELFF
TRBV6-5,-,TRBJ1-1,14,-,TGTGCCAGCAGTTACCCGGCGTACACGGGTGAAGCTTTCTTT,CASSYPAYTGEAFF
TRBV6-2/TRBV6-3,-,TRBJ1-2,14,-,TGTGCCAGCAGTTACGATGTGGGCGATTATGGCTACACCTTC,CASSYDVGDYGYTF
TRBV5-1,-,TRBJ2-1,14,-,TGCGCCAGCAGCTCCGTCGACATCCACAATGAGCAGTTCTTC,CASSSVDIHNEQFF
TRBV5-1,-,TRBJ1-1,14,-,TGCGCCAGCAGCTTGGCCAGTTCCAACACTGAAGCTTTCTTT,CASSLASSNTEAFF
TRBV7-8,-,TRBJ2-2,15,-,TGTGCCAGCAGAGGAACAGGATCGAACACCGGGGAGCTGTTTTTT,CASRGTGSNTGELFF
TRBV27,-,TRBJ2-7,19,TRBD1,TGTGCCAGCAGTCAAAGCCTAACCGGGACAGGGGGTGTGGTCTACGAGCAGTACTTC,CASSQSLTGTGGVVYEQYF
TRBV12-3/TRBV12-4,-,TRBJ1-2,11,-,TGTGCCAGCAGTTTGAGTGTTGTGACAAACTTC,CASSLSVVTNF
TRBV7-2,-,TRBJ1-6,14,-,TGTGCCAGCAGCCACTTATGGGGGGATTCACCCCTCCACTTT,CASSHLWGDSPLHF
TRBV27,few,TRBJ1-4,15,-,TGTGCCAGCAGCCGGGGGGGAGGCTTTAATGAAAAACTGTTTTTT,CASSRGGGFNEKLFF
TRBV11-1,-,TRBJ2-1,12,-,TGTGCCAGCAGCGAACAGGTTGACGAGCAGTTCTTC,CASSEQVDEQFF
TRBV28,-,TRBJ1-5,14,-,TGTGCCAGCACCATAAGGCAGGTTAGACAGCCCCAGCATTTT,CASTIRQVRQPQHF
TRBV6-1,-,TRBJ2-7,16,-,TGTGCCAGCAGTGAATCGTTGGCCGGAGACTCCTACGAGCAGTACTTC,CASSESLAGDSYEQYF
TRBV14,-,TRBJ2-5,15,-,TGTGCCAGCAGCCAAGGGAGGGCACGCCAAGAGACCCAGTACTTC,CASSQGRARQETQYF
TRBV19,-,TRBJ2-5,15,TRBD1,TGTGCCAGTAGCCTGTCCCGGGACAGGGGAGAGACCCAGTACTTC,CASSLSRDRGETQYF
TRBV14,-,TRBJ2-1,14,TRBD1,TGTGCCAGCAGCCAGTTCAGGGGGCCGGATGAGCAGTTCTTC,CASSQFRGPDEQFF
TRBV5-1,-,TRBJ2-1,13,-,TGCGCCAGCAGCCCGGTTAGGACAGCTGAGCAGTTCTTC,CASSPVRTAEQFF
TRBV7-8,-,TRBJ2-4,16,-,TGTGCCAGCAGCACATACCGGGAGCTAGCCAAAAACATTCAGTACTTC,CASSTYRELAKNIQYF
TRBV6-5,-,TRBJ2-2,16,-,TGTGCCAGCAGTTACTCCCCGGGGGCGAACACCGGGGAGCTGTTTTTT,CASSYSPGANTGELFF
TRBV6-5,-,TRBJ1-1,13,-,TGTGCCAGCGGAGTGCGGGGCGGTACTGAAGCTTTCTTT,CASGVRGGTEAFF
TRBV6-5,-,TRBJ1-6,14,-,TGTGCCAGCAGCAAAGGGGACATTAGGTCACCCCTCCACTTT,CASSKGDIRSPLHF
TRBV6-2/TRBV6-3,-,TRBJ1-2,12,-,TGTGCCAGCAGCACCACGGGCTATGGCTACACCTTC,CASSTTGYGYTF
TRBV7-9,-,TRBJ2-3,15,-,TGTGCCAGCAGTTTCCGGGTCCAGGGCGCAGATACGCAGTATTTT,CASSFRVQGADTQYF
TRBV16,-,TRBJ1-2,13,TRBD1,TGTGCCAGCAGGCGAATGACAGGGGATGGCTACACCTTC,CASRRMTGDGYTF
TRBV7-9,-,TRBJ1-3,15,-,TGTGCCAGCAGCTTCGGAGGTCCGGTGGGAAACACCATATATTTT,CASSFGGPVGNTIYF
TRBV27,-,TRBJ1-2,12,TRBD1,TGTGCCAGCAGTCAACAGGGGGTCGGCTACACCTTC,CASSQQGVGYTF
TRBV5-8,-,TRBJ1-1,14,-,TGTGCCAGCAGCTTGGGGACACGGGTCCCCGGGGCTTTCTTT,CASSLGTRVPGAFF
TRBV5-1,few,TRBJ1-2,13,-,TGCGCCAGCAGCCCCCCCGCTAACTATGGCTACACCTTC,CASSPPANYGYTF
TRBV5-4,once,TRBJ1-6,12,-,TGTGCCAGCAGTTCGGGGAATTCACCCCTCCACTTT,CASSSGNSPLHF
TRBV5-1,-,TRBJ1-2,18,-,TGCGCCAGCAGCTTGGACGCAGGGGCAGAACAAACTTTCTATGGCTACACCTTC,CASSLDAGAEQTFYGYTF
TRBV10-3,-,TRBJ1-1,16,TRBD1,TGTGCCATCAGTGAGGCAGGGGGCTTAGAGAACACTGAAGCTTTCTTT,CAISEAGGLENTEAFF
TRBV5-1,once,TRBJ1-1,14,-,TGCGCCAGCAGCCAACAGGGAGATGCGGCTGAAGCTTTCTTT,CASSQQGDAAEAFF
TRBV18,-,TRBJ1-3,16,TRBD1,TGTGCCAGCTCACCCGCGGGACAGTTTAAATCCAACACCATATATTTT,CASSPAGQFKSNTIYF
TRBV6-5,-,TRBJ1-1,15,-,TGTGCCAGCACTCCGAGGGACGGACGGGGGACTGAAGCTTTCTTT,CASTPRDGRGTEAFF
TRBV2,-,TRBJ2-3,16,TRBD2,TGTGCCAGCATCAGAGGGGCTAGCGGGGTCTCAGATACGCAGTATTTT,CASIRGASGVSDTQYF
TRBV2,-,TRBJ2-3,14,-,TGTGCCAGCAGAAAGGGGATAAGCACAGATACGCAGTATTTT,CASRKGISTDTQYF
TRBV29-1,-,TRBJ2-5,12,-,TGCAGCGTTGATCAAGGACTGGCGGCCCAGTACTTC,CSVDQGLAAQYF
TRBV5-6,-,TRBJ1-5,13,-,TGTGCCAGCAGCTTGGGAGGGATTCAGCCCCAGCATTTT,CASSLGGIQPQHF
TRBV19,-,TRBJ1-1,14,TRBD1,TGTGCCAGTAGTATCGATTACAGGGGCACTGAAGCTTTCTTT,CASSIDYRGTEAFF
TRBV6-6,-,TRBJ1-5,14,-,TGTGCCAGCAGCCCAGACACCTCCAATCAGCCCCAGCATTTT,CASSPDTSNQPQHF
TRBV4-3,-,TRBJ2-3,16,-,TGCGCCAGCAGCCAAGGGGTGAGCGGTAGCACAGATACGCAGTATTTT,CASSQGVSGSTDTQYF
TRBV11-2,-,TRBJ2-7,15,-,TGTGCCAGCAGCTTAGATTGGGGCACAGCCTACGAGCAGTACTTC,CASSLDWGTAYEQYF
TRBV20-1,-,TRBJ1-1,11,TRBD1,TGCAGTGCACCACAGGGGACTGAAGCTTTCTTT,CSAPQGTEAFF
TRBV3-1/TRBV3-2,-,TRBJ2-2,13,-,TGTGCCAGCAGCCAAATTACGGGCGGGGAGCTGTTTTTT,CASSQITGGELFF
TRBV7-9,few,TRBJ1-6,17,-,TGTGCCAGCAGCTTAGTTCGGGGGTTAAGGTATAATTCACCCCTCCACTTT,CASSLVRGLRYNSPLHF
TRBV5-6,-,TRBJ2-7,13,TRBD1,TGTGCCAGCAGCTTGGGTAGACAGGGAGAGCAGTACTTC,CASSLGRQGEQYF